Listed here are 7 T cell receptor beta chains from one sample, sequenced in a study of blood T cell repertoires in COVID-19. The repertoire was sequenced with immunoSEQ multiplex PCR; TCRdb's copy has only in-frame clones and lacks some. Of a few hundred thousand clones in the sample, roughly 87% were seen once. Sequenced: PBMCs or T cells enriched from blood (not recorded which). The receptors here all came from a woman in her twenties or thirties who had recovered from COVID-19.

The CDR3 DNA reads TGTGCCACCAGCAGAGCAGGGGTAGACGAGACCCAGTACTTC. Translating gives CATSRAGVDETQYF. The rearrangement links TRBV15 to TRBJ2-5, with D perhaps TRBD1 (6 bases). The V end was cut by 1 base, the J end by 5 bases, with 11 bases between. Germline lookup yields CDR1 LNHNV and CDR2 YYDKDF (reference sequence). This CDR3 region has 14 residues.

The chain couples TRBV6-5 to TRBJ1-1; TRBD1 is a possible D gene (6 bases). Looked up from germline, CDR1 is MNHEY and CDR2 is SVGAGI. V was shortened by 6 bases and J by 4 bases, with 12 bases between the two germline ends. This CDR3 is built from 13 residues. The CDR3 here is CASRQGQRTEAFF. The DNA of the CDR3 is TGTGCCAGCAGACAGGGTCAACGCACTGAAGCTTTCTTT.

V usage is TRBV29-1 and J usage is TRBJ1-2; the D gene is possibly TRBD1 (5 bases). Per the germline V gene, CDR1 is SQVTM and CDR2 is ANQGSEA. Trimming shortened V by 6 bases and J by 4 bases, and 24 bases separated the two germline ends. CDR3 length: 16 amino acids. DNA of the CDR3: TGCAGCGTCGACCGAGGACATCCCAATGACCCCTATGGCTACACCTTC. This encodes CSVDRGHPNDPYGYTF.

In its sample, this clone was seen a few times. Written as DNA, the CDR3 is TGTGCCAGCAGCACGTTCCAGGGTGTGAACACTGAAGCTTTCTTT. Translated: CASSTFQGVNTEAFF. V usage is TRBV11-2 and J usage is TRBJ1-1, with D tentatively TRBD1 (5 bases). The CDR3 has 15 amino acids. Germline V gives CDR1 SGHAT, CDR2 FQNNGV. Trimming left V 5 bases short and J 0 bases short, with 13 bases between.

V is TRBV6-2 or TRBV6-3 and J is TRBJ2-7; no firm D call. The germline V gene has CDR1 MNHEY and CDR2 SVGEGT. The ends were cut back, 5 bases at V and 0 bases at J, with 5 bases in the middle. The CDR3 has 12 residues. CDR3 protein: CASSQSSYEQYF. The DNA of the CDR3 is TGTGCCAGCAGTCAATCCTCCTACGAGCAGTACTTC.

The rearrangement uses TRBV10-1 and TRBJ2-1; the match to TRBD2 covers 8 bases. This CDR3 is built from 15 residues. Germline CDR1 and CDR2: WNHNN and SYGVQD (reference sequence). The V and J ends lost 1 base and 7 bases, in that order; junction bases with no gene match: 6. The CDR3 region has the DNA TGCGCCAGCAGTGAGTATGGGACTAGTTTGAATGAGCAGTTCTTC. As protein: CASSEYGTSLNEQFF.

This chain connects TRBV13 to TRBJ2-3; 9 nucleotides line up with TRBD1. The junction had 8 bases not matched to a gene; V was cut back by 4 bases and J by 0 bases. CDR1 is PRHDT, CDR2 FYEKMQ, per germline (reference sequence). The CDR3 sequence is 17 residues long. CDR3 coding DNA: TGTGCCAGCAGCTCGGGACAGGGAAGTTGGAGCACAGATACGCAGTATTTT. Its protein is CASSSGQGSWSTDTQYF.